This T cell receptor (beta chain) originates from a study of blood T cell repertoires in COVID-19. Study at large: Samples taken during acute and convalescent COVID-19 were collected in the United States, Italy and Spain. T cells, B-cell-depleted T cells, or PBMCs provided the cDNA or gDNA that served as material.

Germline CDR1 MGHRA, CDR2 YSYEKL. V lost 3 bases to trimming and J lost 8 bases; unmatched junction nucleotides: 10. The CDR3 loop spans 15 amino acids. In the study's own analysis: Scientists estimated how many nucleated cells there were by amplifying reference gene primers. Using immunoSEQ multiplex PCR, the repertoire was profiled, and TCRdb retains in-frame clones only, with some absent. V, J and clone size reflect that table, while D and trimming were determined from the DNA. The sample contains roughly 63,000 clones, about 87% of which appear only once. The specimen was peripheral blood. This TCR was sampled from a human donor in a cohort sampled during active COVID-19. The rearrangement links TRBV4-1 to TRBJ1-1; 9 bases match TRBD1. This CDR3 reads CASSHYKTGGSEAFF. The CDR3 region has the DNA TGCGCCAGCAGCCACTATAAAACAGGGGGCTCCGAAGCTTTCTTT.